Sequencing of this TCR beta chain was carried out in a study of blood T cell repertoires in COVID-19 (dated by TCRdb to about 2020). At the level of the whole study: Samples from collaborators originated in the United States, Italy and Spain and spanned both the acute and convalescent phases of COVID-19. The material from the prospective study consisted of cDNA or gDNA derived from T cells, B-cell-depleted T cells, or PBMCs. Deeply sampled blood TCRbeta repertoires from subjects exposed to, actively infected with, or recovered from COVID-19 were included in the dataset. Nearly every sample came with metadata listing a de-identified subject ID, COVID-19 status, age in years and sex. Samples came from the ongoing ImmuneRACE study (first 160 participants) plus 1,254 subjects from 6 global collaborators. A freely available public database, intended as a resource for researchers studying the immune response to SARS-CoV-2, is where the repertoires were released. Where available, HLA class I and class II types were taken from metadata supplied by the sample provider and were not determined by assay-based typing.

Comment on this clone: Its antigen target is currently unknown. Base quality data are lacking; no much larger clone is found one base away.

The CDR3 measures 14 amino acids from cysteine to phenylalanine. Just the 42-base CDR3 DNA is kept, in frame starting at base 1. Relative to germline, V is 9 bases shorter and J is 2 bases shorter, with 16 bases between their ends. CDR1 LNHDA and CDR2 SQIVND are derived from the germline V gene (reference sequence). TCRbeta CDR3 regions were amplified from genomic DNA by means of the immunoSEQ Assay, a bias-controlled multiplex PCR. The original methods were these. The number of nucleated cells in each sample was estimated by amplification of reference gene primers within the assay. Sequence reads were collapsed and filtered to measure the absolute abundance of every unique TCRbeta CDR3 rearrangement. Productive Simpson clonality was computed per sample as the square root of Simpson's diversity index over productive rearrangements. What TCRdb holds here is the immuneACCESS table cut down to in-frame rearrangements. Part of the clones is not present; checked against another copy, under half of the missing clones reflect an unresolved V gene, and the others are unexplained. V, J and clone size are taken as reported in that table, and D and trimming were inferred from the DNA itself. This sample has approximately 330,000 clones in its table, and roughly 87% of those were observed once. 9.5% to 10% of the sample belongs to the ten largest clones.

One collaborating source in Seattle enrolled patients while the patients were actively infected and followed the patients over time throughout the course of disease. Collaborating institutions collected whole blood in K2EDTA tubes following their own protocols. For TCRbeta analysis, collaborators shipped samples as frozen whole blood, isolated PBMCs, or DNA extracted from either of those sample types. The full study reports these points: How much clinical and demographic metadata was included differed by source and by participant, and the metadata was provided uncurated.

The chain is made from TRBV19 and TRBJ1-1, with TRBD1 tentatively as D gene (6 bases match). The sequence was collected from a man aged 25-45 years with COVID-19, enrolled during active disease. Sequencing input: peripheral blood. For the CDR3, the sequence is CASRSGTQNTEAFF. The DNA sequence follows: TGTGCCAGCAGATCCGGGACACAAAACACTGAAGCTTTCTTT. The entire variable domain, with the stretches around the CDR3 drawn from the reference TRBV19 and TRBJ1-1 proteins, is DGGITQSPKYLFRKEGQNVTLSCEQNLNHDAMYWYRQDPGQGLRLIYYSQIVNDFQKGDIAEGYSVSREKKESFPLTVTSAQKNPTAFYLCASRSGTQNTEAFFGQGTRLTVV.